A single T cell receptor beta chain is shown here with its context. Germline CDR1 is SNHLY and CDR2 is FYNNEI. Trimming took off 3 bases at V and 2 bases at J, with 11 bases between the two ends. CDR3 length: 14 residues. The data were obtained in a study of control samples from healthy donors and cancer patients. Some clones are missing from TCRdb's copy, which holds only in-frame ones; the method was immunoSEQ multiplex PCR. This sample carries approximately 150,000 clones, more than 85% of them seen once, and the ten largest clones take 2%. The sequencing sample was made of blood. This clonotype was sampled from a woman aged 40 to 55 in good health. The chain employs TRBV2 and TRBJ2-7; tentative D call: TRBD1 (5 bases). The CDR3 loop is CASSDSGMAYEQYF. In DNA form, the CDR3 reads TGTGCCAGCAGTGACTCAGGGATGGCCTACGAGCAGTACTTC.